The present entry profiles one T cell receptor beta chain with its context. This sample is drawn from a study of T cells expressing NK-cell markers. The overall study: The authors derived TCR beta repertoires from sorted CD3+CD56+NKG2C+, CD3+CD56+NKG2C- and CD3+CD56-NKG2C+ T cells. HCMV seropositivity characterized most of the eight sequenced donors, and seronegativity one.

TCRdb re-called the 5' RACE reads and shows each CDR3 protein once, DNA omitted. The sample has roughly 160,000 distinct CDR3 sequences; the top ten hold roughly 20%. Germline assignment: CDR1 LGHDT and CDR2 YNNKEL (reference sequence). The length of the CDR3 is 15 residues. This clonotype was obtained from a woman between 18 and 70 years old in good health. The chain combines TRBV3-1 with TRBJ2-1; absent DNA, TCRdb's TRBD1 call cannot be checked. Specimen: blood T cells: a sorted CD56 or NKG2C T cell subset, CD4+ or CD8+ T cells, or bulk PBMC T cells (not recorded which). CDR3: CASSQGQGVVNEQFF.